This T cell receptor (beta chain) was retrieved from a study of cytomegalovirus exposure and HLA in healthy donors. Notes on the study in general: TCR clusters originating in the first cohort tended to co-occur in the roughly 120 validation repertoires, according to a later analysis. Both high specificity and high sensitivity reportedly marked the classifier's diagnosis of cytomegalovirus status. A list of around 160 TCR beta chains associated with cytomegalovirus was given.

As for this clone: The antigen is unknown.

Here immunoSEQ multiplex PCR was the method, and the copy in TCRdb shows in-frame clones only, minus some. The sample holds about 110,000 clones, approximately 89% seen once. The donors were in the roughly 130-subject validation cohort; that cohort was separate from the approximately 670-subject first cohort. The CDR3 totals 16 residues. From germline, CDR1 is MDHEN and CDR2 SYDVKM. V dropped 1 base and J dropped 0; count of bases not matched to a gene: 4. Sequencing was performed on PBMCs. The rearrangement joins TRBV28 to TRBJ1-1; 8 nucleotides agree with TRBD1. The sequence was collected from a woman under 30 in good health and CMV-seronegative. The CDR3 loop reads CASSLSGQGMNTEAFF. CDR3 DNA sequence: TGTGCCAGCAGTTTATCCGGACAGGGAATGAACACTGAAGCTTTCTTT.